Included here is one T cell receptor beta chain sequence, with context. The sample belongs to a study of brain metastases from non-small cell lung cancer. Method: immunoSEQ multiplex PCR; TCRdb's copy keeps in-frame clones and lacks some. The sample holds several hundred clones, 94% seen once. This sequence originates from a donor aged 40 or older with non-small cell lung cancer. Source material: tumor-adjacent normal tissue.

This CDR3 reads CASTVGEQYF. CDR3 nucleotide sequence: TGTGCCAGCACCGTCGGGGAGCAGTACTTC. The chain links TRBV2 to TRBJ2-7, with no clear D. Germline V gene sequence: CDR1 SNHLY, CDR2 FYNNEI. The CDR3 totals 10 residues. V was pared by 7 bases and J by 7 bases, with 8 bases between.